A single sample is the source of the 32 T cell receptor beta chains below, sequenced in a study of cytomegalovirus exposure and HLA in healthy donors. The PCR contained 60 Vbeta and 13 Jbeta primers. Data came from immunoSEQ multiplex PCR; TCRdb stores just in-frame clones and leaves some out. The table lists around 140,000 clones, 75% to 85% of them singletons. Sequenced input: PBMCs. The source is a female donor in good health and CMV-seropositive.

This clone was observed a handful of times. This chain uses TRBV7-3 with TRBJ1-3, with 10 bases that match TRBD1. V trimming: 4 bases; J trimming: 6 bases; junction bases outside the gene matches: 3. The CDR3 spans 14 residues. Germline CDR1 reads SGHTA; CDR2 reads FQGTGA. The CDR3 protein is CASSSGTGANTIYF. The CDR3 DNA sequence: TGTGCCAGCAGCTCCGGGACAGGGGCAAACACCATATATTTT. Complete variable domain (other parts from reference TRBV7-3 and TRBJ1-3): GAGVSQTPSNKVTEKGKYVELRCDPISGHTALYWYRQSLGQGPEFLIYFQGTGAADDSGLPNDRFFAVRPEGSVSTLKIQRTERGDSAVYLCASSSGTGANTIYFGEGSWLTVV.

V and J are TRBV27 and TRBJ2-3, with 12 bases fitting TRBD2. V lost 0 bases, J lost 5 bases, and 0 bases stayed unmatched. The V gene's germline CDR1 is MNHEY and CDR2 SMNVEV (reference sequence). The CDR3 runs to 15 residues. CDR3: CASSLSTSGRDTQYF. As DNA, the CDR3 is TGTGCCAGCAGTTTATCGACTAGCGGGAGAGATACGCAGTATTTT.

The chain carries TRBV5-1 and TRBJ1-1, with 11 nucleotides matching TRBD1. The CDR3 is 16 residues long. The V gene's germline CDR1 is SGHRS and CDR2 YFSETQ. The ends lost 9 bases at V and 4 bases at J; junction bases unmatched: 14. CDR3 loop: CATRWGAGTGGTEAFF. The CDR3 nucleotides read TGCGCCACCCGTTGGGGGGCCGGGACAGGGGGCACTGAAGCTTTCTTT.

CDR3 in DNA: TGTGCCAGCAGCCGAACAGGAAGTATAAATCAGCCCCAGCATTTT. Its protein product is CASSRTGSINQPQHF. The rearrangement uses TRBV7-9 and TRBJ1-5; weak D call: TRBD1 (5 bases). V lost 5 bases, J lost 4 bases, and 15 bases lay in between. There are 15 residues in the CDR3. Looked up from germline, CDR1 is SEHNR and CDR2 is FQNEAQ (reference sequence). Looking up the rest from reference TRBV7-9 and TRBJ1-5 gives the full variable domain: DTGVSQNPRHKITKRGQNVTFRCDPISEHNRLYWYRQTLGQGPEFLTYFQNEAQLEKSRLLSDRFSAERPKGSFSTLEIQRTEQGDSAMYLCASSRTGSINQPQHFGDGTRLSIL.

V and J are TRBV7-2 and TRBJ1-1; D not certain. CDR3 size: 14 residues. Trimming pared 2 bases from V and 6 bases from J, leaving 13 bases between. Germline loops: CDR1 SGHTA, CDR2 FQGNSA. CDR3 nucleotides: TGTGCCAGCAGCTTAACCCCCCAGGTCCCTGAAGCTTTCTTT. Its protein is CASSLTPQVPEAFF. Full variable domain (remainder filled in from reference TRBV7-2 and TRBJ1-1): GAGVSQSPSNKVTEKGKDVELRCDPISGHTALYWYRQSLGQGLEFLIYFQGNSAPDKSGLPSDRFSAERTGGSVSTLTIQRTQQEDSAVYLCASSLTPQVPEAFFGQGTRLTVV.

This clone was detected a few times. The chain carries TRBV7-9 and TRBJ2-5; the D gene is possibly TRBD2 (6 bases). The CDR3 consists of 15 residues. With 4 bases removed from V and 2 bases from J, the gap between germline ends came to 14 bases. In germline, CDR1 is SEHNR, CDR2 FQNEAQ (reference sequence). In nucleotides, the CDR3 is TGTGCCAGCAGCTCTTACCAACTAGCACAAGAGACCCAGTACTTC. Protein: CASSSYQLAQETQYF.

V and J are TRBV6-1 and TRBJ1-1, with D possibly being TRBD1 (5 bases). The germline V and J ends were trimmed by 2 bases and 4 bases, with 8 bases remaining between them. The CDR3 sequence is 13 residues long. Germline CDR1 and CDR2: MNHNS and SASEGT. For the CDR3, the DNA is TGTGCCAGCAGTGAACTGGGGCCCACTGAAGCTTTCTTT. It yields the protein CASSELGPTEAFF.

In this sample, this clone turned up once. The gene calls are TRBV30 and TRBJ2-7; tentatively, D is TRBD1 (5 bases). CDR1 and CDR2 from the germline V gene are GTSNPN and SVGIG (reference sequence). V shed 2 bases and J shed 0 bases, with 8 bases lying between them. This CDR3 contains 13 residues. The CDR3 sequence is CAWSYRSSYEQYF. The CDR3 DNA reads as TGTGCCTGGAGTTACAGGAGCTCCTACGAGCAGTACTTC. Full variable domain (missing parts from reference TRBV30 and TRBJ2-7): SQTIHQWPATLVQPVGSPLSLECTVEGTSNPNLYWYRQAAGRGLQLLFYSVGIGQISSEVPQNLSASRPQDRQFILSSKKLLLSDSGFYLCAWSYRSSYEQYFGPGTRLTVT.

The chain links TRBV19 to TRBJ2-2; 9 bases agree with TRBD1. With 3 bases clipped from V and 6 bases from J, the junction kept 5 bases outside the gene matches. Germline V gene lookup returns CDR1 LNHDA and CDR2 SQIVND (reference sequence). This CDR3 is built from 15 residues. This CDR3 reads CASSISRQGAGELFF. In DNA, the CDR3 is TGTGCCAGTAGTATCTCCAGACAGGGGGCCGGGGAGCTGTTTTTT.

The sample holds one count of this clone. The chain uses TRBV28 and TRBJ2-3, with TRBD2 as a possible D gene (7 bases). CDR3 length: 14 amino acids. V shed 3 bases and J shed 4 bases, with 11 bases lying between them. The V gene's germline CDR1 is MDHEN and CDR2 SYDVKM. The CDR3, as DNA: TGTGCCAGCAGTTTCGGAGGGGGGGCAGATACGCAGTATTTT. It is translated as CASSFGGGADTQYF.

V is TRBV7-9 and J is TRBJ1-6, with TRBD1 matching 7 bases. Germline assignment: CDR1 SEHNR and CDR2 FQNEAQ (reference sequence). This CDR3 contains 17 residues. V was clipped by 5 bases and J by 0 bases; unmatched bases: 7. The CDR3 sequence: CASSTRQGSSYNSPLHF. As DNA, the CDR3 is TGTGCCAGCAGCACCCGACAGGGCAGCTCCTATAATTCACCCCTCCACTTT.

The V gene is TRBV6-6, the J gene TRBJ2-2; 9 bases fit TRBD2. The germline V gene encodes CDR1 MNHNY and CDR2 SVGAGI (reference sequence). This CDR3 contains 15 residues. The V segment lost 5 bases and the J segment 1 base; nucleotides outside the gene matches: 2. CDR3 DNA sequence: TGTGCCAGCAGTACACTAGCGGGGAACACCGGGGAGCTGTTTTTT. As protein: CASSTLAGNTGELFF.

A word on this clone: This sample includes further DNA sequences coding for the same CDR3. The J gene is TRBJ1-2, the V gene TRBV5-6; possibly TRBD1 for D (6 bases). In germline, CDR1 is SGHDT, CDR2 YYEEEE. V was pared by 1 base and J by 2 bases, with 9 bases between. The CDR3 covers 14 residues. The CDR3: CASSLPQGNYGYTF. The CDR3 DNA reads TGTGCCAGCAGCTTGCCGCAGGGGAACTATGGCTACACCTTC. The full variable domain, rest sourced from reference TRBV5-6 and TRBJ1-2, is DAGVTQSPTHLIKTRGQQVTLRCSPKSGHDTVSWYQQALGQGPQFIFQYYEEEERQRGNFPDRFSGHQFPNYSSELNVNALLLGDSALYLCASSLPQGNYGYTFGSGTRLTVV.

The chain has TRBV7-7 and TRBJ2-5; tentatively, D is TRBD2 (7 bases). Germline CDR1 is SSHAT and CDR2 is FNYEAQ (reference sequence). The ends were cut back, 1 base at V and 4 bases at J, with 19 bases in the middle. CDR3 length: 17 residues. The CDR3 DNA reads TGTGCCAGCAGCTTAGGAGTCTGGGGGGGCAGGGGAGAGACCCAGTACTTC. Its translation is CASSLGVWGGRGETQYF.

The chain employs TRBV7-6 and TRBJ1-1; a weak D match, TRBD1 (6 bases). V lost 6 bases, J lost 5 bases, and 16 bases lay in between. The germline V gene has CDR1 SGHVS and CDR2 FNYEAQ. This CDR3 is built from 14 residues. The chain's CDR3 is CASRRTGGWTEAFF. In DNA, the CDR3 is TGTGCCAGCAGACGCACTGGGGGCTGGACTGAAGCTTTCTTT.

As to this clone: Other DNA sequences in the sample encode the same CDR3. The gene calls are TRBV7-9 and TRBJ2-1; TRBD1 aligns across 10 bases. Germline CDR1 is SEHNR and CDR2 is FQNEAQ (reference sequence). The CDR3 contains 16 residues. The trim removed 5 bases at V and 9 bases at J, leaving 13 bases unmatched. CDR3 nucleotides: TGTGCCAGCAGCCTAAGTCCCCGGGACAGGGGCACTGAGCAGTTCTTC. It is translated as CASSLSPRDRGTEQFF.

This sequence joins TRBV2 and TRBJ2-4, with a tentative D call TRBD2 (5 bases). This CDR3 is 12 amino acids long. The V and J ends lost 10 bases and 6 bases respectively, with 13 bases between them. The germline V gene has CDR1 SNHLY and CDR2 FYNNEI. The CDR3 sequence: CATQVEGNIQYF. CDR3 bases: TGTGCCACCCAGGTAGAGGGAAACATTCAGTACTTC.

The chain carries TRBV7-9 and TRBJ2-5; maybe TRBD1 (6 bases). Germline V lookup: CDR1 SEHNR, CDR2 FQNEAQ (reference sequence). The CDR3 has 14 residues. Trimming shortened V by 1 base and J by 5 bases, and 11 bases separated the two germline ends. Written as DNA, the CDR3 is TGTGCCAGCAGCTTAGTGACAGGCGAGGAGACCCAGTACTTC. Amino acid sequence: CASSLVTGEETQYF.

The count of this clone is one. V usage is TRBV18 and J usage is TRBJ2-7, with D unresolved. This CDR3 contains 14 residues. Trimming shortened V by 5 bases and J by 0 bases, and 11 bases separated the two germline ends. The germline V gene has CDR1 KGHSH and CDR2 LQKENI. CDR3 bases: TGTGCCAGCTCATCGAGACACAGCTCCTACGAGCAGTACTTC. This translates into CASSSRHSSYEQYF.

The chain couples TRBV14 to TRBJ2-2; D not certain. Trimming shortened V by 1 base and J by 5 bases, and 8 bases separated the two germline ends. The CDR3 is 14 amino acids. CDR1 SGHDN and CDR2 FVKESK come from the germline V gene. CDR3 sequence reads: CASSQVFETGELFF. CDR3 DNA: TGTGCCAGCAGCCAAGTGTTCGAGACCGGGGAGCTGTTTTTT.

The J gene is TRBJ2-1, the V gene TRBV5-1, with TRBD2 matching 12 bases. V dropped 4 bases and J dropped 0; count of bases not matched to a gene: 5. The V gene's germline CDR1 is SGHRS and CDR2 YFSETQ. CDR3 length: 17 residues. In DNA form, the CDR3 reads TGCGCCAGCAGCCCCATGACTAGCGGGAGCTCCTACAATGAGCAGTTCTTC. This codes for CASSPMTSGSSYNEQFF.

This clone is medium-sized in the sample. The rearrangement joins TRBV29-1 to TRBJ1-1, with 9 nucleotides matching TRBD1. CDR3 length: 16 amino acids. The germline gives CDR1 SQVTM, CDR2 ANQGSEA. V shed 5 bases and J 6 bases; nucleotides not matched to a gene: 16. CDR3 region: CSVLYPGQGRGSEAFF. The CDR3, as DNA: TGCAGCGTTCTATACCCGGGACAGGGAAGGGGGTCTGAAGCTTTCTTT.

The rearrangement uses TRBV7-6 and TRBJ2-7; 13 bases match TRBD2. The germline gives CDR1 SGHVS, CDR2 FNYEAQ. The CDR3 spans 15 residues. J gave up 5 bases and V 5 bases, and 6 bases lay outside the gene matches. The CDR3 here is CASSELAGGTHEQYF. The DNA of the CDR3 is TGTGCCAGCAGCGAACTAGCGGGAGGGACGCACGAGCAGTACTTC.

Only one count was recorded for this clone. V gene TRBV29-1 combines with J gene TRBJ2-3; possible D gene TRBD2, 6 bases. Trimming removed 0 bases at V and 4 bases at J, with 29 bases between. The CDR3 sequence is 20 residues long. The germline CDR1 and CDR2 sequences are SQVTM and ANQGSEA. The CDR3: CSVEELGLQSTLKRPDTQYF. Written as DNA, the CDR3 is TGCAGCGTTGAAGAATTGGGACTTCAGTCGACACTCAAAAGGCCAGATACGCAGTATTTT.

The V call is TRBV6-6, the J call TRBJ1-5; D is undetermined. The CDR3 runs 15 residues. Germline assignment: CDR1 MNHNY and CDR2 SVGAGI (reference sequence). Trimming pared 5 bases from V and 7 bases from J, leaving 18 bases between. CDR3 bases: TGTGCCAGCAGTCCTAATCGCGCGGGAAGGCAGCCCCAGCATTTT. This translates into CASSPNRAGRQPQHF.

For the CDR3, the DNA is TGTGCCAGCAGCTCAGGGATCGGCTACGAGCAGTACTTC. This codes for CASSSGIGYEQYF. The J gene is TRBJ2-7, the V gene TRBV7-8, with D possibly matching TRBD1 (5 bases). V shed 4 bases and J shed 3 bases, with 10 bases lying between them. The CDR3 length is 13 residues. From germline, CDR1 is SGHVS and CDR2 FQNEAQ.

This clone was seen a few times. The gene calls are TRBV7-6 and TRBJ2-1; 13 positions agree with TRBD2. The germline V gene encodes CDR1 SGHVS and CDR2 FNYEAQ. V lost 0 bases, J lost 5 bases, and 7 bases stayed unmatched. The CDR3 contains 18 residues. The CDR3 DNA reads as TGTGCCAGCAGCTTAGCCCGGACTAGCGGGAGTAGCGACAATGAGCAGTTCTTC. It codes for CASSLARTSGSSDNEQFF.

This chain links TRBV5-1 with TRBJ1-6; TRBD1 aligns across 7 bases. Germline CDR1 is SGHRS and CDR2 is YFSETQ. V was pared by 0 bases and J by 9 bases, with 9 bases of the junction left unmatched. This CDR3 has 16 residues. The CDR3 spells CASSLEAGGFGSPLHF. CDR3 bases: TGCGCCAGCAGCTTGGAGGCAGGGGGTTTCGGTTCACCCCTCCACTTT.

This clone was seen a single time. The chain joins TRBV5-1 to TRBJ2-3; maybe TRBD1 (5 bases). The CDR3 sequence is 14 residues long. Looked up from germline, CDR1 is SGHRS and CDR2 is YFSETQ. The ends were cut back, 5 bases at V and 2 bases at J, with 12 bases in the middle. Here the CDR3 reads CASREDTYTDTQYF. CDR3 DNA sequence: TGCGCCAGCAGAGAGGACACCTACACAGATACGCAGTATTTT.

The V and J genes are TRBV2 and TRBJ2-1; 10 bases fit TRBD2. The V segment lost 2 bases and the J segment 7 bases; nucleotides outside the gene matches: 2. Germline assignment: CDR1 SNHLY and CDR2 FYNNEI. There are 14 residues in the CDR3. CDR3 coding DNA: TGTGCCAGCAGTGAATCTAGCGGGAGTAATGAGCAGTTCTTC. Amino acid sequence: CASSESSGSNEQFF.

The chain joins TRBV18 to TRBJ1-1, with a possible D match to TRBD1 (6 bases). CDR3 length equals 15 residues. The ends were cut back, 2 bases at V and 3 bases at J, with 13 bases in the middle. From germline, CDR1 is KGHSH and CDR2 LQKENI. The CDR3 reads CASSPYVQGDTEAFF. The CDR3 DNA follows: TGTGCCAGCTCACCATATGTACAGGGAGACACTGAAGCTTTCTTT.

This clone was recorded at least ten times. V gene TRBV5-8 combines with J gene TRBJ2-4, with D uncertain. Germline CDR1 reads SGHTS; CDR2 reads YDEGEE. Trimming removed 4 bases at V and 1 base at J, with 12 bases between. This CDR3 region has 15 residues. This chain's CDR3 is CASSQTMSAKNIQYF. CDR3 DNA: TGTGCCAGCAGCCAGACAATGTCGGCCAAAAACATTCAGTACTTC.